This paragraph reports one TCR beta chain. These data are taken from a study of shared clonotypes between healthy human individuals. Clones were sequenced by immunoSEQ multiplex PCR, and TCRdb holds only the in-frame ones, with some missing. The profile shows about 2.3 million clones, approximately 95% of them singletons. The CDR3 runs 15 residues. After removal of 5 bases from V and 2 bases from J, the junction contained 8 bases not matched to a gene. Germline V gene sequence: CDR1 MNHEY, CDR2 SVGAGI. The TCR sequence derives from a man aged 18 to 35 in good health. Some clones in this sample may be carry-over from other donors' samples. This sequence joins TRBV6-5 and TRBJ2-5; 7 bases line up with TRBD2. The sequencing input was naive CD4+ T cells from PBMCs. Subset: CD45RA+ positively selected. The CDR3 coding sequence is TGTGCCAGCAGTGGAGGACATAGCGGGCAAGAGACCCAGTACTTC. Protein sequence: CASSGGHSGQETQYF.